This passage covers 27 T cell receptor beta chains from one sample sequenced in a study of T cell responses to AZD1222 COVID-19 vaccine. Measured with immunoSEQ multiplex PCR; TCRdb has only the in-frame clones, and not every one. The repertoire has fewer than 150,000 clones, 85% to 95% of them found once; the top ten carry about 10%. The source was peripheral blood, collected 28 days after the second AZD1222 dose. These receptors originate from an adult who received the AZD1222 COVID-19 vaccine.

The rearrangement links TRBV19 to TRBJ1-1; no reliable D call. V dropped 1 base and J dropped 0 bases, with 9 bases sitting between them. This CDR3 has 15 residues. Germline V gives CDR1 LNHDA, CDR2 SQIVND (reference sequence). The CDR3: CASSIGGALNTEAFF. The CDR3 nucleotides read TGTGCCAGTAGTATAGGGGGAGCCCTGAACACTGAAGCTTTCTTT.

The J gene is TRBJ1-1, the V gene TRBV19, with TRBD1 as a possible D gene (5 bases). Germline-derived CDR1 and CDR2 are LNHDA and SQIVND (reference sequence). The CDR3 length is 13 residues. The V gene lost 6 bases and the J gene lost 4 bases, with 12 bases spanning the gap. CDR3 amino acids: CASRMGGGTEAFF. DNA of the CDR3: TGTGCCAGTAGGATGGGGGGGGGCACTGAAGCTTTCTTT.

The chain links TRBV20-1 to TRBJ1-1; no clear D gene. The CDR3 is 11 amino acids. Germline CDR1 and CDR2: DFQATT and SNEGSKA (reference sequence). Trimming cost V 5 bases and J 6 bases, with 10 bases left between them. The CDR3 loop is CSAGPLAEAFF. The CDR3 DNA is TGCAGTGCTGGTCCTTTGGCTGAAGCTTTCTTT.

A single count supports this clone. This chain uses TRBV28 with TRBJ1-1; D call uncertain. V lost 6 bases, J lost 4 bases, and 18 bases lay in between. There are 15 residues in the CDR3. CDR1 and CDR2 (germline): MDHEN, SYDVKM. The CDR3 protein is CASSSRFLSRTEAFF. The CDR3 bases are TGTGCCAGCAGCTCCCGCTTCCTGTCCCGCACTGAAGCTTTCTTT. Variable domain in full (rest from reference TRBV28 and TRBJ1-1): DVKVTQSSRYLVKRTGEKVFLECVQDMDHENMFWYRQDPGLGLRLIYFSYDVKMKEKGDIPEGYSVSREKKERFSLILESASTNQTSMYLCASSSRFLSRTEAFFGQGTRLTVV.

This clone was seen just once. This chain joins TRBV28 and TRBJ1-5; 8 bases align to TRBD1. Germline CDR1 reads MDHEN; CDR2 reads SYDVKM. Losses at the gene ends were 5 bases for V and 3 bases for J; bases not matched to a gene: 9. The CDR3 contains 16 residues. CDR3 sequence: CASSPRTGKANQPQHF. CDR3 coding DNA: TGTGCCAGCAGTCCCAGGACAGGGAAGGCCAATCAGCCCCAGCATTTT.

This rearrangement joins TRBV6-5 to TRBJ2-1; 10 bases line up with TRBD2. The CDR3 runs to 16 residues. V lost 1 base, J lost 7 bases, and 7 bases stayed unmatched. The V gene's germline CDR1 is MNHEY and CDR2 SVGAGI. The CDR3 reads CASSYFLGTSANEQFF. DNA of the CDR3: TGTGCCAGCAGTTACTTCTTAGGGACTAGCGCAAATGAGCAGTTCTTC.

The CDR3 protein is CASSSSGSLTDTQYF. CDR3 coding DNA: TGTGCCAGCAGCTCTAGCGGGAGCTTAACAGATACGCAGTATTTT. The chain couples TRBV7-9 to TRBJ2-3, with 10 bases aligning to TRBD2. This CDR3 is built from 15 residues. The J segment lost 3 bases and the V segment lost 4 bases, leaving 4 bases of the junction unmatched. CDR1 SEHNR and CDR2 FQNEAQ come from the germline V gene (reference sequence).

The rearrangement uses TRBV24-1 and TRBJ2-1, with 7 bases that match TRBD2. This CDR3 comprises 16 residues. V gave up 4 bases and J gave up 7 bases; unmatched junction bases: 12. Germline V gene data show CDR1 as KGHDR and CDR2 as SFDVKD. CDR3: CATSDPSGTGGNEQFF. The CDR3 region has the DNA TGTGCCACCAGTGACCCCAGCGGGACTGGGGGGAATGAGCAGTTCTTC.

This clone was detected once. This chain connects TRBV25-1 to TRBJ1-2; no clear D gene. This CDR3 has 13 residues. Germline CDR1 and CDR2: MGHDK and SYGVNS. Trimming shortened V by 6 bases and J by 4 bases, and 12 bases separated the two germline ends. The CDR3 region is CASRAYRGYGYTF. CDR3 sequence (DNA): TGTGCCAGCAGGGCCTACCGGGGCTATGGCTACACCTTC.

The gene calls are TRBV6-5 and TRBJ1-1, with a weak D call TRBD1 (5 bases). This CDR3 contains 16 residues. Germline V gene data show CDR1 as MNHEY and CDR2 as SVGAGI. Deletions cut 4 bases from V and 3 bases from J, with 18 bases between. For the CDR3, the DNA is TGTGCCAGCAGTTCCCCGGGGGAGGGCTTGGACACTGAAGCTTTCTTT. Translated, it gives CASSSPGEGLDTEAFF.

The chain couples TRBV6-5 to TRBJ1-2; D is undetermined. Germline CDR1 MNHEY, CDR2 SVGAGI. V lost 7 bases, J lost 5 bases, and 11 bases lay in between. The CDR3 is 12 residues long. The CDR3 sequence: CASISGIYGYTF. DNA for the CDR3: TGTGCCAGCATTTCCGGGATTTATGGCTACACCTTC.

The rearrangement links TRBV28 to TRBJ1-5, with D perhaps TRBD1 (5 bases). Germline values: CDR1 MDHEN, CDR2 SYDVKM. CDR3 size: 17 residues. V lost 3 bases and J lost 0, with 15 bases in between. Written as DNA, the CDR3 is TGTGCCAGCAGTTTTGGGGTCGGGGGGTATAGCAATCAGCCCCAGCATTTT. Protein: CASSFGVGGYSNQPQHF.

V is TRBV30 and J is TRBJ1-6, with D unclear. The germline V and J ends were trimmed by 4 bases and 3 bases, with 13 bases remaining between them. The V gene's germline CDR1 is GTSNPN and CDR2 SVGIG (reference sequence). The CDR3 is made up of 15 amino acids. CDR3 loop: CAWKARANYNSPLHF. CDR3 nucleotide sequence: TGTGCCTGGAAGGCCCGGGCCAACTATAATTCACCCCTCCACTTT.

The sample holds one count of this clone. The rearrangement joins TRBV7-2 to TRBJ1-5; no firm D call. Trimming removed 5 bases at V and 4 bases at J, with 9 bases between. The CDR3 consists of 13 residues. Germline CDR1 SGHTA, CDR2 FQGNSA. The CDR3 spells CASSLSLNQPQHF. The CDR3 nucleotides are TGTGCCAGCAGCCTGAGCTTAAATCAGCCCCAGCATTTT. Using reference TRBV7-2 and TRBJ1-5 for the parts outside the CDR3, the full variable domain is GAGVSQSPSNKVTEKGKDVELRCDPISGHTALYWYRQSLGQGLEFLIYFQGNSAPDKSGLPSDRFSAERTGGSVSTLTIQRTQQEDSAVYLCASSLSLNQPQHFGDGTRLSIL.

This chain joins TRBV7-8 and TRBJ1-4; 8 positions agree with TRBD1. This CDR3 has 16 residues. With V trimmed by 3 bases and J by 8 bases, 11 bases remained unmatched. Germline-derived CDR1 and CDR2 are SGHVS and FQNEAQ. CDR3 bases: TGTGCCAGCAGCTTCCGGACAGGGCGGCTGGGAGAAAAACTGTTTTTT. This gives the protein CASSFRTGRLGEKLFF.

The chain is built from TRBV2 and TRBJ1-3; D is unresolved. The V and J ends lost 8 bases and 7 bases respectively, with 6 bases between them. This CDR3 is built from 10 residues. Germline V gene data show CDR1 as SNHLY and CDR2 as FYNNEI. CDR3 nucleotide sequence: TGTGCCAGCGAAAGGAACACCATATATTTT. Its translation: CASERNTIYF.

This sequence joins TRBV24-1 and TRBJ2-1; 14 bases are a match to TRBD2. Per the germline V gene, CDR1 is KGHDR and CDR2 is SFDVKD. The CDR3 loop spans 17 amino acids. V dropped 2 bases and J dropped 6; count of bases not matched to a gene: 5. The CDR3 here is CATSDSGTSGRINEQFF. Written as DNA, the CDR3 is TGTGCCACCAGTGATTCCGGGACTAGCGGGAGAATCAATGAGCAGTTCTTC.

The V and J genes are TRBV21-1 and TRBJ1-3; the table assigns TRBD1, which was not confirmed against the DNA. TRBV21-1 is flagged as a pseudogene. The CDR3 totals 18 residues. Written as DNA, the CDR3 is TGTGCCAGCAGCAAAGCCAGACAGGGGAAGGCCTCTGGAAACACCATATATTTT. It translates to CASSKARQGKASGNTIYF.

This chain links TRBV28 with TRBJ2-5, with D unclear. The ends were cut back, 5 bases at V and 9 bases at J, with 10 bases in the middle. Germline values: CDR1 MDHEN, CDR2 SYDVKM. The CDR3 consists of 11 residues. DNA for the CDR3: TGTGCCAGCAGTAGGGAATGGGCCCAGTACTTC. Translating gives CASSREWAQYF.

The genes are TRBV4-2 and TRBJ1-2; D remains unclear. CDR3 size: 14 residues. The germline V gene encodes CDR1 LGHNA and CDR2 YNFKEQ. The V and J ends lost 7 bases and 0 bases respectively, with 12 bases between them. CDR3 in DNA: TGTGCCAGCAACCCCGGCCTAGCTAACTATGGCTACACCTTC. This encodes CASNPGLANYGYTF.

The chain employs TRBV20-1 and TRBJ1-6; 9 bases are a match to TRBD1. V trimming: 3 bases; J trimming: 10 bases; junction bases outside the gene matches: 7. The CDR3 consists of 14 residues. In germline, CDR1 is DFQATT, CDR2 SNEGSKA (reference sequence). The CDR3: CSASRGQGGSPLHF. The DNA for the CDR3 is TGCAGTGCTAGTAGGGGACAGGGCGGATCACCCCTCCACTTT.

The chain combines TRBV14 with TRBJ1-1; a possible D gene is TRBD1 (5 bases). V was cut by 1 base and J by 4 bases, with 10 bases left in between. The CDR3 loop spans 14 amino acids. CDR1 is SGHDN and CDR2 is FVKESK in the germline V gene. CDR3 protein: CASSQVGGSTEAFF. The CDR3 DNA sequence: TGTGCCAGCAGCCAAGTTGGGGGATCCACTGAAGCTTTCTTT.

This clone was observed a single time. This chain connects TRBV4-3 to TRBJ1-5, with TRBD1 as a possible D gene (5 bases). Trimming pared 4 bases from V and 3 bases from J, leaving 13 bases between. Germline V gives CDR1 LGHNA, CDR2 YSLEER. The CDR3 runs to 15 residues. CDR3 nucleotide sequence: TGCGCCAGCAGCCCGTGGGGGTTACCCAATCAGCCCCAGCATTTT. Its protein product is CASSPWGLPNQPQHF.

J is TRBJ2-5 and V is TRBV13; possible D gene TRBD1, 8 bases. Looked up from germline, CDR1 is PRHDT and CDR2 is FYEKMQ (reference sequence). The CDR3 spans 15 residues. The V end lost 5 bases, the J end lost 2 bases, and 15 bases lay between the germline ends. CDR3 bases: TGTGCCAGCAGCCCGACAGGGGAGGGGCAAGAGACCCAGTACTTC. This encodes CASSPTGEGQETQYF. The full variable domain, rest sourced from reference TRBV13 and TRBJ2-5, is AAGVIQSPRHLIKEKRETATLKCYPIPRHDTVYWYQQGPGQDPQFLISFYEKMQSDKGSIPDRFSAQQFSDYHSELNMSSLELGDSALYFCASSPTGEGQETQYFGPGTRLLVL.

The chain combines TRBV12-3 or TRBV12-4 with TRBJ1-6; D not certain. There are 13 residues in the CDR3. Trimming removed 6 bases from V and 10 bases from J, with 13 bases in between. CDR3 bases: TGTGCCAGCAGCTTTATAATAGAGTCACCCCTCCACTTT. It encodes CASSFIIESPLHF.

The J gene is TRBJ1-1, the V gene TRBV3-1 (or the pseudogene TRBV3-2); D call uncertain. V lost 7 bases and J lost 1, with 10 bases in between. The CDR3 contains 13 residues. Germline V gives CDR1 LGHDT, CDR2 YNNKEL (reference sequence). CDR3 region: CASISTGNTEAFF. CDR3 bases: TGTGCCAGCATCTCGACCGGGAACACTGAAGCTTTCTTT.

This chain joins TRBV18 and TRBJ2-2; TRBD1 is a possible D gene (6 bases). From germline, CDR1 is KGHSH and CDR2 LQKENI. V gave up 1 base and J gave up 5 bases, with 14 bases separating them. The CDR3 extends over 16 amino acids. Written as DNA, the CDR3 is TGTGCCAGCTCACCACGGGGGCTTGTTGGGACCGGGGAGCTGTTTTTT. Its protein is CASSPRGLVGTGELFF.